The rows below give T cell receptor beta chains drawn from one sample of a study of blood T cells in healthy people across ages. In TCRdb, the 5' RACE reads were re-called with MiXCR into one record per CDR3 protein. Counted here are around 1,000,000 distinct CDR3 sequences, roughly 24% occurring once; the ten biggest clones make up around 0.75%. This sample also belongs to another study, concerning T cells of mothers and their children.

The material sequenced was blood. Receptor source: a girl aged 2-10 years in good health. Each CDR3 is given with its conserved first and last residue. The order of the fields is clone size, V gene, J gene, D gene, CDR3 DNA, CDR3 protein. The D gene is left open where the match is weak. Only part of the rows carry a size: once, few, many, or a class if the clone is expanded.

abundance: few
v_gene: TRBV7-8
j_gene: TRBJ2-1
d_gene: -
CDR3nt: TGTGCCAGCACGGAGTTCTATAGCTACTCCTACAATGAGCAGTTCTTC
CDR3aa: CASTEFYSYSYNEQFF

abundance: -
v_gene: TRBV28
j_gene: TRBJ2-3
d_gene: -
CDR3nt: TGTGCCAGCAGTTTATTTTTGGCATCTGAGTCCAGCACAGATACGCAGTATTTT
CDR3aa: CASSLFLASESSTDTQYF

abundance: -
v_gene: TRBV7-3
j_gene: TRBJ2-5
d_gene: TRBD2
CDR3nt: TGTGCCAGCAGCTCGTCCGGGACTAGCAGACACGAGACCCAGTACTTC
CDR3aa: CASSSSGTSRHETQYF

abundance: once
v_gene: TRBV19
j_gene: TRBJ1-5
d_gene: TRBD1
CDR3nt: TGTGCCAGTAGCCCCGGCCTGACAGGGTTTGGGGGAAATCAGCCCCAGCATTTT
CDR3aa: CASSPGLTGFGGNQPQHF

abundance: few
v_gene: TRBV20-1
j_gene: TRBJ2-5
d_gene: -
CDR3nt: TGCAGTGCGATAGAAAAGGAGACCCAGTACTTC
CDR3aa: CSAIEKETQYF

abundance: few
v_gene: TRBV5-1
j_gene: TRBJ1-2
d_gene: -
CDR3nt: TGCGCCAGCAGTAGCCCGGATGACGTTCCATGGGCCGCAGGCTATGGCTACACCTTC
CDR3aa: CASSSPDDVPWAAGYGYTF

abundance: few
v_gene: TRBV7-7
j_gene: TRBJ2-4
d_gene: TRBD2
CDR3nt: TGTGCTAGCAGCGGGGGGAGCCTAGCCAAAAACATTCAGTACTTC
CDR3aa: CASSGGSLAKNIQYF

abundance: few
v_gene: TRBV13
j_gene: TRBJ2-4
d_gene: -
CDR3nt: TGTGCCAGCAGCTCCGATAGTCGCAAAAACATTCAGTACTTC
CDR3aa: CASSSDSRKNIQYF

abundance: -
v_gene: TRBV29-1
j_gene: TRBJ2-3
d_gene: TRBD2
CDR3nt: TGCAGCGTTGAAGGGGTCGGACTAGCGGCAACAGATACGCAGTATTTT
CDR3aa: CSVEGVGLAATDTQYF

abundance: few
v_gene: TRBV9
j_gene: TRBJ2-3
d_gene: TRBD1
CDR3nt: TGTGCCAGCAGCGTAGTAGGTACAGGGGGCACAGATACGCAGTATTTT
CDR3aa: CASSVVGTGGTDTQYF

abundance: few
v_gene: TRBV20-1
j_gene: TRBJ2-5
d_gene: TRBD1
CDR3nt: TGCAGTGCTAGGCACAGGGGGCAAGGCGAGACCCAGTACTTC
CDR3aa: CSARHRGQGETQYF

abundance: few
v_gene: TRBV3-1
j_gene: TRBJ1-2
d_gene: -
CDR3nt: TGTGCCAGCAGCCAAGAATGGGGGAAGGTTGGTGGCTACACCTTC
CDR3aa: CASSQEWGKVGGYTF

abundance: -
v_gene: TRBV11-2
j_gene: TRBJ2-1
d_gene: -
CDR3nt: TGTGCCAGCACCCTGTGGGGGACTCAGGGAAACAATGAGCAGTTCTTC
CDR3aa: CASTLWGTQGNNEQFF

abundance: -
v_gene: TRBV29-1
j_gene: TRBJ2-1
d_gene: -
CDR3nt: TGCAGCGTTTCGGTTGTGGAGAATGAGCAGTTCTTC
CDR3aa: CSVSVVENEQFF

abundance: -
v_gene: TRBV27
j_gene: TRBJ1-1
d_gene: -
CDR3nt: TGTGCCAGCAGTTTTGTGACCCCGACAGGACACACTGAAGCTTTCTTT
CDR3aa: CASSFVTPTGHTEAFF

abundance: -
v_gene: TRBV10-3
j_gene: TRBJ1-2
d_gene: -
CDR3nt: TGTGCCATCAGTGAGTCAGAATCTCAGGGCTACACCTTC
CDR3aa: CAISESESQGYTF

abundance: -
v_gene: TRBV4-2
j_gene: TRBJ1-2
d_gene: -
CDR3nt: TGTGCCAGCAGCGACGTAAGAGTGTCGCAGTTCTATGGCTACACCTTC
CDR3aa: CASSDVRVSQFYGYTF

abundance: -
v_gene: TRBV20-1
j_gene: TRBJ2-1
d_gene: TRBD2
CDR3nt: TGCAGTGCCGTAGGAAACGGGGGGTTCCAAATTACCTACAATGAGCAGTTCTTC
CDR3aa: CSAVGNGGFQITYNEQFF

abundance: few
v_gene: TRBV2
j_gene: TRBJ2-1
d_gene: -
CDR3nt: TGTGCCAGCAGTGACACCGGGATTAACAATGAGCAGTTCTTC
CDR3aa: CASSDTGINNEQFF

abundance: -
v_gene: TRBV4-2
j_gene: TRBJ2-7
d_gene: TRBD2
CDR3nt: TGTGCCAGCAGCACACTACTAGCGGGGCCGGGGGAGCAGTACTTC
CDR3aa: CASSTLLAGPGEQYF

abundance: -
v_gene: TRBV29-1
j_gene: TRBJ2-5
d_gene: -
CDR3nt: TGCAGCGTTGAACCTACAGGGTTCCAAGAGACCCAGTACTTC
CDR3aa: CSVEPTGFQETQYF